Listed below are T cell receptor beta chains from one sample, sequenced in a study of shared clonotypes between healthy human individuals. Here immunoSEQ multiplex PCR was the method, and the copy in TCRdb shows in-frame clones only, minus some. The sample lists roughly 640,000 clones; around 97% were seen once. The sequenced material came from naive CD4+ T cells sorted from blood. These TCRs come from a woman in her 30s in good health. CDR3s include the opening cysteine and the closing phenylalanine or tryptophan. D genes are given only for firm matches. Not all rows give a size; the values are once, few, many and, for expanded clones, a class.

j_call d_call v_call clone_size cdr3_aa cdr3_nt
TRBJ1-2 . TRBV6-4 . CASRQSGTGFNYGYTF TGTGCCAGCAGACAATCCGGGACGGGCTTTAACTATGGCTACACCTTC
TRBJ1-2 . TRBV28 . CASRRTPYGYTF TGTGCCAGCAGGCGGACGCCGTATGGCTACACCTTC
TRBJ2-5 . TRBV19 . CASSIQGGETQYF TGTGCCAGTAGTATACAGGGGGGAGAGACCCAGTACTTC
TRBJ2-3 . TRBV28 . CASSLIFGTEGGRPHTQYF TGTGCCAGCAGTTTAATCTTCGGGACCGAGGGGGGGAGACCACATACGCAGTATTTT
TRBJ1-3 . TRBV5-1 . CASREQNSGNTIYF TGCGCCAGCAGGGAACAGAACTCTGGAAACACCATATATTTT
TRBJ2-7 . TRBV29-1 . CSVDGDSYEQYF TGCAGCGTCGACGGCGACTCCTACGAGCAGTACTTC
TRBJ2-7 . TRBV4-1 . CASSQDSRVYEQYF TGCGCCAGCAGTCAGGACAGCCGGGTATACGAGCAGTACTTC
TRBJ1-3 . TRBV7-2 once CASSSRVSSGNTIYF TGTGCCAGCAGCTCCAGGGTGAGCTCTGGAAACACCATATATTTT
TRBJ2-1 . TRBV28 . CASSLMGGGNEQFF TGTGCCAGCAGTTTAATGGGAGGCGGCAATGAGCAGTTCTTC
TRBJ2-5 TRBD2 TRBV5-6 . CASSRDGRSGETQYF TGTGCCAGCAGCCGAGACGGGAGGTCCGGAGAGACCCAGTACTTC
TRBJ1-1 . TRBV9 . CASSGDTLNTEAFF TGTGCCAGCAGCGGCGACACTTTGAACACTGAAGCTTTCTTT
TRBJ2-5 . TRBV5-4 once CASSLNGGLQETQYF TGTGCCAGCAGCTTGAACGGGGGACTGCAAGAGACCCAGTACTTC
TRBJ2-7 TRBD2 TRBV7-2 . CASSTRTRTYEQYF TGTGCCAGCAGCACCCGGACTAGAACCTACGAGCAGTACTTC
TRBJ2-1 . TRBV11-3 . CASSPRRPRRRTYNEQFF TGTGCCAGCAGCCCACGCAGACCGCGTAGGAGAACCTACAATGAGCAGTTCTTC
TRBJ2-7 . TRBV7-9 . CASRTEASSYEQYF TGTGCCAGCAGGACAGAGGCTAGCTCCTACGAGCAGTACTTC
TRBJ2-7 TRBD1 TRBV5-1 few CASSLVTGPYEQYF TGCGCCAGCAGCTTGGTGACAGGGCCCTACGAGCAGTACTTC
TRBJ1-5 . TRBV18 . CASSPRGVNQPQHF TGTGCCAGCTCACCACGGGGGGTCAATCAGCCCCAGCATTTT
TRBJ1-2 . TRBV6-5 . CASSSRENYGYTF TGTGCCAGCAGTTCCAGAGAGAACTATGGCTACACCTTC
TRBJ2-1 . TRBV18 . CASSPPRGLSSYNEQFF TGTGCCAGCTCACCACCCAGAGGGTTGAGCTCCTACAATGAGCAGTTCTTC
TRBJ2-7 TRBD2 TRBV11-1 . CASSFSGSPAYEQYF TGTGCCAGCAGCTTTAGCGGGAGCCCCGCCTACGAGCAGTACTTC
TRBJ1-1 . TRBV18 . CASSPPFGRGMNTEAFF TGTGCCAGCTCACCACCCTTCGGACGGGGCATGAACACTGAAGCTTTCTTT
TRBJ2-1 . TRBV21-1 . CASSCCGSGLTYNEQFF TGTGCCAGCAGCTGTTGTGGTAGCGGGCTAACATACAATGAGCAGTTCTTC
TRBJ2-2 TRBD1 TRBV11-2 . CASSFDRGGTGELFF TGTGCCAGCAGCTTTGACAGGGGAGGAACCGGGGAGCTGTTTTTT
TRBJ2-1 . TRBV29-1 . CSVAGLAQGYNEQFF TGCAGCGTTGCGGGACTGGCCCAGGGCTACAATGAGCAGTTCTTC
TRBJ2-7 TRBD2 TRBV9 . CASSAISGSYEQYF TGTGCCAGCAGCGCTATTAGCGGGAGCTACGAGCAGTACTTC
TRBJ1-4 . TRBV9 . CASSEQGHNEKLFF TGTGCCAGCAGCGAGCAGGGGCATAATGAAAAACTGTTTTTT
TRBJ2-3 TRBD2 TRBV4-1 . CASSQDRLAADTQYF TGCGCCAGCAGCCAAGATCGACTAGCCGCAGATACGCAGTATTTT
TRBJ1-2 . TRBV4-1 . CASSQDFYGTQTNGYTF TGCGCCAGCAGCCAAGATTTCTACGGCACCCAGACGAATGGCTACACCTTC
TRBJ2-7 TRBD1 TRBV4-2 . CASSQGTGDSYEQYF TGTGCCAGCAGCCAAGGGACAGGCGACTCCTACGAGCAGTACTTC
TRBJ2-7 TRBD1 TRBV6-1 . CASSGGQGTYEQYF TGTGCCAGCAGTGGTGGACAGGGTACCTACGAGCAGTACTTC
TRBJ1-3 . TRBV7-2 . CASSLDSGAGNTIYF TGTGCCAGCAGCTTAGATTCCGGGGCTGGAAACACCATATATTTT
TRBJ1-2 TRBD1 TRBV28 . CASSPRPGTGPYGYTF TGTGCCAGCAGTCCACGTCCCGGGACAGGGCCCTATGGCTACACCTTC
TRBJ2-2 . TRBV28 . CASSFEGVLPNTGELFF TGTGCCAGCAGTTTCGAGGGAGTGCTTCCGAACACCGGGGAGCTGTTTTTT
TRBJ1-1 TRBD1 TRBV5-4 once CASSPGQVGTEAFF TGTGCCAGCAGCCCGGGACAGGTAGGGACTGAAGCTTTCTTT
TRBJ2-6 . TRBV2 . CASTTLISGANVLTF TGTGCCAGCACGACATTAATTTCAGGGGCCAACGTCCTGACTTTC
TRBJ1-2 . TRBV6-1 . CASSVQGNGYTF TGTGCCAGCAGTGTACAGGGCAACGGCTACACCTTC
TRBJ2-7 . TRBV27 . CASSLRGVEQYF TGTGCCAGCAGTTTAAGGGGGGTCGAGCAGTACTTC